A single sample gave rise to the 21 T cell receptor beta chains below, sequenced in a study of cytomegalovirus exposure and HLA in healthy donors. Some clones are missing from TCRdb's copy, which holds only in-frame ones; the method was immunoSEQ multiplex PCR. This table has hundreds of thousands of clones, approximately 87% appearing once. Material for sequencing was PBMCs. The receptor source for this set is a woman aged 18-35 years in good health and CMV-seronegative.

A few counts support this clone. This chain uses TRBV28 with TRBJ1-2; 12 bases line up with TRBD1. Germline assignment: CDR1 MDHEN and CDR2 SYDVKM. The CDR3 loop spans 14 amino acids. V dropped 7 bases and J dropped 4; count of bases not matched to a gene: 4. CDR3 protein: CASTPGQGAYGYTF. The CDR3 bases are TGTGCCAGCACTCCGGGACAGGGGGCCTATGGCTACACCTTC.

V gene TRBV2 combines with J gene TRBJ2-5; D uncertain. Germline values: CDR1 SNHLY, CDR2 FYNNEI. The CDR3 extends over 13 amino acids. Between the trimmed V and J ends, which lost 6 bases and 2 bases, there was a span of 10 bases. CDR3 bases: TGTGCCAGCAGCCTACCCCAACAAGAGACCCAGTACTTC. As protein: CASSLPQQETQYF.

This clone was counted a single time. The chain carries TRBV7-9 and TRBJ2-7, with 7 bases identical to TRBD2. The CDR3 has 14 residues. Trimming took 5 bases from V and 4 from J; bases not matched to a gene: 8. CDR1 SEHNR and CDR2 FQNEAQ come from the germline V gene (reference sequence). The CDR3 is CASSPETSRYEQYF. The CDR3 DNA reads TGTGCCAGCAGCCCTGAGACTAGCAGGTACGAGCAGTACTTC.

This clone occurred once. This chain joins TRBV28 and TRBJ2-7, with D possibly TRBD2 on 6 matching bases. This CDR3 comprises 18 residues. The germline V gene encodes CDR1 MDHEN and CDR2 SYDVKM. The germline V and J ends were trimmed by 7 bases and 0 bases, with 25 bases remaining between them. The CDR3 DNA reads TGTGCCAGCAAGCCAGGAGTGATAGCGGATATTGACTCCTACGAGCAGTACTTC. Protein sequence: CASKPGVIADIDSYEQYF. Full variable domain (rest looked up from reference TRBV28 and TRBJ2-7): DVKVTQSSRYLVKRTGEKVFLECVQDMDHENMFWYRQDPGLGLRLIYFSYDVKMKEKGDIPEGYSVSREKKERFSLILESASTNQTSMYLCASKPGVIADIDSYEQYFGPGTRLTVT.

This chain connects TRBV28 to TRBJ1-2, with a weak D call TRBD1 (5 bases). With 5 bases removed from V and 6 bases from J, the gap between germline ends came to 19 bases. The germline gives CDR1 MDHEN, CDR2 SYDVKM. The CDR3 extends over 15 amino acids. CDR3 nucleotide sequence: TGTGCCAGCAGTGGGGGGTCCAACGAACCCGATGGCTACACCTTC. Its translation is CASSGGSNEPDGYTF.

V and J are TRBV11-3 and TRBJ2-5, with 8 bases aligning to TRBD2. With V trimmed by 1 base and J by 0 bases, 10 bases remained unmatched. CDR3 length: 18 amino acids. The germline gives CDR1 SGHNT, CDR2 YENEEA. CDR3 residues: CASSLGRGGTPYQETQYF. In DNA form, the CDR3 reads TGTGCCAGCAGCTTAGGTCGGGGGGGGACGCCGTACCAAGAGACCCAGTACTTC.

The chain is built from TRBV11-3 and TRBJ1-5; maybe TRBD1 (5 bases). Between the trimmed V and J ends, which lost 3 bases and 6 bases, there was a span of 18 bases. The CDR3 totals 16 residues. Germline CDR1 SGHNT, CDR2 YENEEA. The CDR3 DNA reads as TGTGCCAGCAGCTTCGACCTCCCCAGGGTGAGTCAGCCCCAGCATTTT. Protein: CASSFDLPRVSQPQHF.

Note on this clone: The sample has other DNA sequences that encode this CDR3 too. The chain combines TRBV5-1 with TRBJ2-7; D uncertain. V lost 0 bases, J lost 0 bases, and 7 bases lay in between. The CDR3 is 14 amino acids. Germline V gene lookup returns CDR1 SGHRS and CDR2 YFSETQ. For the CDR3, the DNA is TGCGCCAGCAGCTTGGGTGCTAACTCCTACGAGCAGTACTTC. It codes for CASSLGANSYEQYF.

Many counts were recorded for this clone. V and J are TRBV6-1 and TRBJ2-2; D uncertain. V dropped 4 bases and J dropped 7 bases, with 10 bases sitting between them. The CDR3 sequence is 13 residues long. Germline-derived CDR1 and CDR2 are MNHNS and SASEGT. The CDR3, as DNA: TGTGCCAGCAGTGTCAGTCAGGTCGGGGAGCTGTTTTTT. Translated, it gives CASSVSQVGELFF.

V and J are TRBV9 and TRBJ2-2, with 14 bases matching TRBD2. Germline V lookup: CDR1 SGDLS, CDR2 YYNGEE. V trimming: 4 bases; J trimming: 5 bases; junction bases outside the gene matches: 7. The length of the CDR3 is 17 residues. CDR3 loop: CASSRGTSGSGTGELFF. In DNA form, the CDR3 reads TGTGCCAGCAGCAGAGGGACTAGCGGGAGCGGTACCGGGGAGCTGTTTTTT.

This rearrangement joins TRBV9 to TRBJ2-3; D possibly corresponds to TRBD2 (6 bases). This CDR3 spans 15 amino acids. The germline gives CDR1 SGDLS, CDR2 YYNGEE. Trimming stripped 0 bases from V and 4 bases from J, with 12 bases between. CDR3 amino acids: CASSVGSGASDTQYF. The CDR3 region has the DNA TGTGCCAGCAGCGTAGGATCGGGAGCATCAGATACGCAGTATTTT.

This rearrangement joins TRBV2 to TRBJ2-5; a possible D gene is TRBD2 (6 bases). The CDR3 spans 13 residues. The germline V gene encodes CDR1 SNHLY and CDR2 FYNNEI. The germline V and J ends were trimmed by 8 bases and 5 bases, with 15 bases remaining between them. CDR3 DNA: TGTGCCAGCTTTCGTCGGGAGCTTGAGACCCAGTACTTC. This gives the protein CASFRRELETQYF.

The chain recombines TRBV28 with TRBJ1-5; possibly TRBD1 for D (6 bases). V was pared by 5 bases and J by 0 bases, with 8 bases between. The CDR3 loop spans 14 amino acids. CDR1 and CDR2 (germline): MDHEN, SYDVKM. The CDR3 DNA reads as TGTGCCAGCAGTCCGGACAGTAGCAATCAGCCCCAGCATTTT. Translating it yields CASSPDSSNQPQHF.

This chain uses TRBV4-3 with TRBJ2-1, with a weak D call TRBD1 (6 bases). V gave up 2 bases and J gave up 9 bases, with 17 bases separating them. This CDR3 region has 15 residues. Germline V gene data show CDR1 as LGHNA and CDR2 as YSLEER. Written as DNA, the CDR3 is TGCGCCAGCAGCCAACATCAATCAGGGGCGGGTGAGCAGTTCTTC. Residues: CASSQHQSGAGEQFF.

The DNA of the CDR3 is TGTGCCACCGGGGATTTTGGGGGGGGTAATGAAAAACTGTTTTTT. As protein: CATGDFGGGNEKLFF. The genes are TRBV25-1 and TRBJ1-4; TRBD1 is a possible D gene (5 bases). The CDR3 loop spans 15 amino acids. CDR1 and CDR2 from the germline V gene are MGHDK and SYGVNS. Trimming took off 10 bases at V and 4 bases at J, with 19 bases between the two ends.

The chain links TRBV28 to TRBJ2-3; TRBD1 matches at 9 bases. The CDR3 extends over 16 amino acids. The ends lost 5 bases at V and 4 bases at J; junction bases unmatched: 10. Germline V CDR1 and CDR2: MDHEN, SYDVKM. The CDR3 loop is CASSGTGTGSPDTQYF. CDR3 DNA sequence: TGTGCCAGCAGTGGCACCGGGACAGGGAGCCCAGATACGCAGTATTTT.

This sequence joins TRBV28 and TRBJ2-1, with TRBD2 matching 7 bases. Germline trimming cut 3 bases from V and 7 bases from J; bases unmatched to any gene: 9. The CDR3 is 15 residues long. Germline assignment: CDR1 MDHEN and CDR2 SYDVKM. The CDR3 DNA sequence: TGTGCCAGCAGTTTTGGTGGGAGGGCCCTGAATGAGCAGTTCTTC. This codes for CASSFGGRALNEQFF.

This sequence joins TRBV6-5 and TRBJ2-7; D uncertain. CDR3 length: 14 residues. V dropped 5 bases and J dropped 7 bases, with 18 bases sitting between them. CDR1 and CDR2 (germline): MNHEY, SVGAGI. CDR3 in amino acids: CASSGQPYPREQYF. In DNA, the CDR3 is TGTGCCAGCAGTGGGCAGCCCTACCCTCGGGAGCAGTACTTC.

This clone occurred once. This chain uses TRBV5-4 with TRBJ2-1; maybe TRBD2 (6 bases). Trimming stripped 5 bases from V and 2 bases from J, with 14 bases between. CDR3 size: 15 residues. Germline V gene data show CDR1 as SGHNT and CDR2 as YYREEE (reference sequence). CDR3 DNA sequence: TGTGCCAGCAGGACCCATGGAGGGGCCTACAATGAGCAGTTCTTC. It codes for CASRTHGGAYNEQFF.

V usage is TRBV2 and J usage is TRBJ2-7; 8 bases agree with TRBD1. CDR3 length: 11 amino acids. CDR1 and CDR2 from the germline V gene are SNHLY and FYNNEI. V was clipped by 10 bases and J by 7 bases; unmatched bases: 6. The CDR3 is CATKTGVEQYF. In DNA, the CDR3 is TGTGCCACTAAGACAGGGGTTGAGCAGTACTTC.

This chain links TRBV15 with TRBJ1-1; no definite D call. Trimming took 0 bases from V and 4 from J, leaving 12 bases between them. Germline V gene sequence: CDR1 LNHNV, CDR2 YYDKDF (reference sequence). The CDR3 is made up of 15 amino acids. The CDR3 reads CATSRDGVRGTEAFF. CDR3 nucleotide sequence: TGTGCCACCAGCAGAGATGGGGTGCGGGGCACTGAAGCTTTCTTT.